A single sample is the source of the 26 T cell receptor beta chains below, sequenced in a study of cytomegalovirus exposure and HLA in healthy donors. In the PCR, 60 Vbeta and 13 Jbeta primers were used. Clones were sequenced by immunoSEQ multiplex PCR, and TCRdb holds only the in-frame ones, with some missing. This sample yields about 150,000 clones, of which roughly 88% are seen a single time; approximately 1.5% belongs to the top ten. The sequencing input was PBMCs. The receptors come from a woman younger than 30 in good health and CMV-seronegative.

The chain combines TRBV14 with TRBJ1-6; 9 positions agree with TRBD1. The germline gives CDR1 SGHDN, CDR2 FVKESK. The junction had 2 bases not matched to a gene; V was cut back by 2 bases and J by 12 bases. The CDR3 length is 13 residues. The CDR3 here is CASSQNRGQPLHF. DNA of the CDR3: TGTGCCAGCAGCCAAAACAGGGGGCAACCCCTCCACTTT.

The genes are TRBV7-6 and TRBJ1-1; weak D call: TRBD1 (5 bases). Germline CDR1 is SGHVS and CDR2 is FNYEAQ. Trimming removed 4 bases from V and 0 bases from J, with 18 bases in between. This CDR3 spans 17 amino acids. The DNA of the CDR3 is TGTGCCAGCAGCTCAGGGTTCGGAGAGACAGTGAACACTGAAGCTTTCTTT. It is translated as CASSSGFGETVNTEAFF. Supplemented by reference TRBV7-6 and TRBJ1-1, the full variable domain reads GAGVSQSPRYKVTKRGQDVALRCDPISGHVSLYWYRQALGQGPEFLTYFNYEAQQDKSGLPNDRFSAERPEGSISTLTIQRTEQRDSAMYRCASSSGFGETVNTEAFFGQGTRLTVV.

The chain combines TRBV5-1 with TRBJ2-5, with 7 bases fitting TRBD1. The CDR3 sequence is 14 residues long. The germline V gene has CDR1 SGHRS and CDR2 YFSETQ. V shed 3 bases, J shed 5 bases, and the junction held 7 bases outside the gene matches. Here the CDR3 reads CASSSLTGVETQYF. The DNA of the CDR3 is TGCGCCAGCAGCTCCTTAACAGGGGTGGAGACCCAGTACTTC.

The chain joins TRBV7-9 to TRBJ2-5; a possible D gene is TRBD2 (6 bases). Germline V gene lookup returns CDR1 SEHNR and CDR2 FQNEAQ (reference sequence). The V end lost 3 bases, the J end lost 5 bases, and 16 bases lay between the germline ends. The CDR3 loop spans 15 amino acids. The CDR3 loop reads CASSLMEGLGETQYF. The DNA of the CDR3 is TGTGCCAGCAGCTTGATGGAGGGATTGGGGGAGACCCAGTACTTC.

The chain employs TRBV7-3 and TRBJ2-5; TRBD2 is a possible D gene (6 bases). The V end lost 1 base, the J end lost 3 bases, and 12 bases lay between the germline ends. The CDR3 extends over 15 amino acids. CDR1 and CDR2 (germline): SGHTA, FQGTGA. As DNA, the CDR3 is TGTGCCAGCAGCTTAAGCGGGACCAAAAAAGAGACCCAGTACTTC. It codes for CASSLSGTKKETQYF.

The rearrangement links TRBV29-1 to TRBJ1-1; TRBD1 aligns across 8 bases. The CDR3 totals 11 residues. Germline V CDR1 and CDR2: SQVTM, ANQGSEA. V shed 6 bases and J 10 bases; nucleotides not matched to a gene: 7. In DNA form, the CDR3 reads TGCAGCGTCCAGGATACAGGGGGAGCTTTCTTT. Amino acid sequence: CSVQDTGGAFF.

V is TRBV4-1 and J is TRBJ1-1, with 9 bases aligning to TRBD1. Germline assignment: CDR1 MGHRA and CDR2 YSYEKL. Trimming took 4 bases from V and 3 from J; bases not matched to a gene: 12. This CDR3 has 17 amino acids. CDR3 in DNA: TGCGCCAGCAGCCGGGACCGGGACAGGGATGGGGACACTGAAGCTTTCTTT. Protein: CASSRDRDRDGDTEAFF.

This rearrangement joins TRBV19 to TRBJ1-2, with D maybe TRBD1 (5 bases). This CDR3 has 17 residues. Germline V lookup: CDR1 LNHDA, CDR2 SQIVND (reference sequence). Trimming cost V 3 bases and J 0 bases, with 17 bases left between them. The CDR3 coding sequence is TGTGCCAGTAGTATGGGCCCCCTGGGGGGTCCTAACTATGGCTACACCTTC. It specifies CASSMGPLGGPNYGYTF.

The chain couples TRBV19 to TRBJ1-1, with 7 nucleotides matching TRBD1. This CDR3 contains 17 residues. The germline V gene encodes CDR1 LNHDA and CDR2 SQIVND (reference sequence). V trimming: 6 bases; J trimming: 4 bases; junction bases outside the gene matches: 17. The CDR3 spells CASREIRGLRIVTEAFF. The CDR3 DNA reads TGTGCCAGTAGAGAGATTAGGGGGCTAAGGATAGTCACTGAAGCTTTCTTT.

This clone was observed a few times. V gene TRBV2 combines with J gene TRBJ2-3; D call uncertain. The ends were cut back, 4 bases at V and 1 base at J, with 6 bases in the middle. This CDR3 is built from 13 residues. CDR1 is SNHLY and CDR2 is FYNNEI in the germline V gene. The CDR3 DNA reads TGTGCCAGCAGTGTTCATGGCACAGATACGCAGTATTTT. It translates to CASSVHGTDTQYF.

J is TRBJ2-7 and V is TRBV28; 9 bases align to TRBD1. This CDR3 spans 14 amino acids. Trimming took 4 bases from V and 3 from J; bases not matched to a gene: 4. Looked up from germline, CDR1 is MDHEN and CDR2 is SYDVKM. CDR3 in amino acids: CASSYGTGLYEQYF. DNA for the CDR3: TGTGCCAGCAGTTACGGGACAGGGCTCTACGAGCAGTACTTC.

Comments on this clone: The same CDR3 can be traced to other DNA sequences in this sample. This chain joins TRBV11-3 and TRBJ1-1, with a weak D call TRBD1 (6 bases). The CDR3 runs 14 residues. CDR1 and CDR2 from the germline V gene are SGHNT and YENEEA. The germline V and J ends were trimmed by 5 bases and 10 bases, with 20 bases remaining between them. This CDR3 reads CASSPEALTGRAFF. CDR3 sequence (DNA): TGTGCCAGCAGCCCAGAAGCCCTCACAGGGAGAGCTTTCTTT.

V is TRBV23-1 and J is TRBJ1-5, with 7 bases that match TRBD1. TRBV23-1 has ORF status, its function being uncertain. V trimming: 6 bases; J trimming: 3 bases; junction bases outside the gene matches: 8. This CDR3 has 15 amino acids. CDR3 region: CASSGRGRFNQPQHF. The DNA for the CDR3 is TGCGCCAGCAGCGGAAGGGGGCGGTTCAATCAGCCCCAGCATTTT.

The chain carries TRBV2 and TRBJ1-3; D is unclear. The CDR3 is 14 residues long. V lost 5 bases to trimming and J lost 8 bases, with 16 bases between them. From germline, CDR1 is SNHLY and CDR2 FYNNEI. The CDR3 coding sequence is TGTGCCAGCAGTCCTGGCGCGGTACGGCACACCATATATTTT. It encodes CASSPGAVRHTIYF.

J is TRBJ2-2 and V is TRBV10-2; weak D call: TRBD2 (5 bases). CDR1 is WSHSY and CDR2 is SAAADI in the germline V gene. CDR3 size: 13 residues. V lost 4 bases, J lost 6 bases, and 9 bases lay in between. CDR3 loop: CASSVGSPGELFF. The CDR3 DNA is TGCGCCAGCAGTGTAGGGAGCCCCGGGGAGCTGTTTTTT.

A few counts support this clone. The chain employs TRBV12-5 and TRBJ1-2, with D possibly TRBD1 on 5 matching bases. In germline, CDR1 is LGHNT, CDR2 FRNRAP. The CDR3 sequence is 13 residues long. V lost 11 bases, J lost 2 bases, and 15 bases lay in between. CDR3 DNA: TGTGCTGGGGGGGAGGTGGGCAACTATGGCTACACCTTC. Translation gives CAGGEVGNYGYTF. Drawing the rest from reference TRBV12-5 and TRBJ1-2, the complete variable domain is DARVTQTPRHKVTEMGQEVTMRCQPILGHNTVFWYRQTMMQGLELLAYFRNRAPLDDSGMPKDRFSAEMPDATLATLKIQPSEPRDSAVYFCAGGEVGNYGYTFGSGTRLTVV.

J is TRBJ1-1 and V is TRBV5-1, with 8 bases matching TRBD1. The trim removed 4 bases at V and 5 bases at J, leaving 10 bases unmatched. The germline V gene encodes CDR1 SGHRS and CDR2 YFSETQ. This CDR3 has 15 amino acids. The CDR3 loop is CASSGVRGLRTEAFF. CDR3 sequence (DNA): TGCGCCAGCAGCGGGGTCAGGGGGCTGAGGACTGAAGCTTTCTTT. The entire variable domain, with the rest obtained from reference TRBV5-1 and TRBJ1-1, is as follows: KAGVTQTPRYLIKTRGQQVTLSCSPISGHRSVSWYQQTPGQGLQFLFEYFSETQRNKGNFPGRFSGRQFSNSRSEMNVSTLELGDSALYLCASSGVRGLRTEAFFGQGTRLTVV.

This rearrangement joins TRBV5-1 to TRBJ1-2; TRBD1 matches at 8 bases. Germline V gene lookup returns CDR1 SGHRS and CDR2 YFSETQ. The trim removed 1 base at V and 7 bases at J, leaving 3 bases unmatched. This CDR3 has 13 residues. The CDR3 nucleotides read TGCGCCAGCAGCTTGTCAGGGGGCTTTGGCTACACCTTC. This translates into CASSLSGGFGYTF.

This chain links TRBV5-1 with TRBJ1-5, with D uncertain. The CDR3 consists of 14 residues. Trimming removed 0 bases at V and 1 base at J, with 5 bases between. Germline V gene data show CDR1 as SGHRS and CDR2 as YFSETQ. CDR3 amino acids: CASSLDRSNQPQHF. The CDR3 DNA follows: TGCGCCAGCAGCTTGGACAGAAGCAATCAGCCCCAGCATTTT.

V usage is TRBV5-4 and J usage is TRBJ2-5; the match to TRBD1 covers 12 bases. Germline-derived CDR1 and CDR2 are SGHNT and YYREEE (reference sequence). This CDR3 has 16 residues. J was trimmed by 5 bases and V by 5 bases; bases with no gene match: 10. The CDR3 protein is CASSRRGQGAGETQYF. Here the CDR3 DNA reads TGTGCCAGCAGTCGGAGGGGACAGGGGGCCGGGGAGACCCAGTACTTC.

The gene calls are TRBV19 and TRBJ1-2; tentatively, D is TRBD1 (6 bases). This CDR3 spans 13 amino acids. CDR1 LNHDA and CDR2 SQIVND come from the germline V gene (reference sequence). Trimming removed 7 bases from V and 4 bases from J, with 13 bases in between. CDR3 residues: CASKKGDTYGYTF. The CDR3 DNA sequence: TGTGCCAGTAAGAAAGGGGACACCTATGGCTACACCTTC.

This clone was seen repeatedly, ten times or more. The CDR3 sequence is CASSILGQGSNQPQHF. The CDR3, as DNA: TGTGCCAGTAGTATACTGGGACAGGGCAGCAATCAGCCCCAGCATTTT. J is TRBJ1-5 and V is TRBV19; 9 bases are shared with TRBD1. The length of the CDR3 is 16 residues. Germline CDR1 and CDR2: LNHDA and SQIVND (reference sequence). With 2 bases clipped from V and 1 base from J, the junction kept 3 bases outside the gene matches.

The chain has TRBV5-6 and TRBJ2-3, with D possibly being TRBD2 (5 bases). CDR1 SGHDT and CDR2 YYEEEE come from the germline V gene. Trimming removed 1 base at V and 6 bases at J, with 9 bases between. The CDR3 loop spans 13 amino acids. The CDR3 DNA reads as TGTGCCAGCAGCTTGCGGGGTGTCGATACGCAGTATTTT. Residues: CASSLRGVDTQYF.

This clone was counted only a few times. The chain carries TRBV19 and TRBJ2-1; D possibly corresponds to TRBD2 (7 bases). This CDR3 is 14 amino acids long. From germline, CDR1 is LNHDA and CDR2 SQIVND (reference sequence). Trimming removed 6 bases from V and 8 bases from J, with 17 bases in between. Written as DNA, the CDR3 is TGTGCCAGTAGAGGGGGGGGCCAGGCCCATGAGCAGTTCTTC. Residues: CASRGGGQAHEQFF.

V and J are TRBV11-2 and TRBJ2-2, with D possibly matching TRBD2 (6 bases). Deletions cut 3 bases from V and 6 bases from J, with 8 bases between. Germline CDR1 is SGHAT and CDR2 is FQNNGV. The length of the CDR3 is 13 residues. The CDR3 is CASSLGLPGELFF. The CDR3 DNA reads as TGTGCCAGCAGCTTGGGACTCCCCGGGGAGCTGTTTTTT.

This clone has a single count. The rearrangement links TRBV6-5 to TRBJ1-1; D may be TRBD1 (6 bases). Germline V gene lookup returns CDR1 MNHEY and CDR2 SVGAGI. The CDR3 contains 15 residues. The V end was cut by 2 bases, the J end by 4 bases, with 14 bases between. The CDR3 region is CASSYGNRESTEAFF. The CDR3 DNA reads as TGTGCCAGCAGTTACGGGAACAGGGAGAGCACTGAAGCTTTCTTT.